The present T cell receptor (beta chain) was sequenced within a study of CD8 T cells in ankylosing spondylitis. Regarding the study as a whole: A motif of eight or nine highly homologous TCR beta variants was seen as apparently characteristic of ankylosing spondylitis blood. Reports of some motif variants in reactive arthritis synovial fluid and blood predate this one. The authors reported significant enrichment of disease-linked clones in matched ankylosing spondylitis synovial fluid.

This clonotype has a single count. No antigen is known for it. Libraries for TCR beta were made by quantitative 5'-RACE with molecular barcodes. TCRdb redid the calling of the 5' RACE reads with MiXCR, one entry per CDR3 protein. The sample holds roughly 700,000 distinct CDR3 sequences, roughly 20% seen once. The CDR3 sequence is 18 residues long. In germline, CDR1 is LGHNT, CDR2 FRNRAP. After removal of 4 bases from V and 0 bases from J, the junction contained 9 bases not matched to a gene. This chain joins TRBV12-5 and TRBJ2-1; TRBD1 matches at 10 bases. The TCR sequence derives from a male donor with ankylosing spondylitis. What was sequenced was blood, either unsorted or a sorted T cell fraction (not recorded which). The CDR3 bases are TGTGCTAGTGGTTCCCCAGACAGGGGGCTCAGCTCCTACAATGAGCAGTTCTTC. It yields the protein CASGSPDRGLSSYNEQFF. The whole variable domain, remainder taken from reference TRBV12-5 and TRBJ2-1, is DARVTQTPRHKVTEMGQEVTMRCQPILGHNTVFWYRQTMMQGLELLAYFRNRAPLDDSGMPKDRFSAEMPDATLATLKIQPSEPRDSAVYFCASGSPDRGLSSYNEQFFGPGTRLTVL.